What follows are 17 T cell receptor beta chains derived from one specimen sequenced in a study of Ad26.COV2.S vaccination and SARS-CoV-2 variants. Treatment described: roughly 20 received Ad26.COV2.S at low or high dose, single or two shots; roughly five received placebo; per-sample allocation not given. The samples date from day 63 after the first vaccine or placebo injection. Measured with immunoSEQ multiplex PCR; TCRdb has only the in-frame clones, and not every one. The sample yields about 440,000 clones, around 91% seen once. Sample: peripheral blood, taken in a trial of Ad26.COV2.S vaccine versus placebo. These receptors were taken from a person aged 18 to 65 who received the Ad26.COV2.S COVID-19 vaccine or a placebo.

The chain carries TRBV6-7 and TRBJ2-7; TRBD1 aligns across 10 bases. TRBV6-7 belongs to the ORF category, with a function that is uncertain. This CDR3 comprises 14 residues. V gave up 10 bases and J gave up 4 bases; unmatched junction bases: 10. The CDR3 DNA reads TGTGCCAACCTTAAACCGGGACAGGGGTACGAGCAGTACTTC. It is translated as CANLKPGQGYEQYF.

CDR3 in amino acids: CASSVVEEQYF. CDR3 in DNA: TGTGCCAGCAGTGTGGTGGAGGAGCAGTACTTC. This chain joins TRBV2 and TRBJ2-7; D gene ambiguous. Germline V gene sequence: CDR1 SNHLY, CDR2 FYNNEI. V lost 4 bases and J lost 7, with 8 bases in between. CDR3 length: 11 amino acids.

As to this clone: Other DNA sequences in the sample encode the same CDR3. This chain uses TRBV7-3 with TRBJ2-2; D unclear. CDR1 and CDR2 from the germline V gene are SGHTA and FQGTGA. The V and J ends lost 5 bases and 6 bases respectively, with 7 bases between them. CDR3 length equals 12 residues. CDR3 in amino acids: CASSLSSGELFF. As DNA, the CDR3 is TGTGCCAGCAGCCTCAGCTCCGGGGAGCTGTTTTTT.

The chain joins TRBV14 to TRBJ2-1, with 9 positions matching TRBD2. The germline gives CDR1 SGHDN, CDR2 FVKESK. The V gene end was trimmed by 6 bases and the J gene end by 6 bases; junction bases not matched to a gene: 12. The CDR3 is 16 amino acids. CDR3 sequence: CASSHYLREGFNEQFF. The CDR3 coding sequence is TGTGCCAGCAGTCACTATCTGCGGGAGGGATTCAATGAGCAGTTCTTC.

The gene calls are TRBV28 and TRBJ1-2; 7 nucleotides line up with TRBD1. J lost 3 bases, V lost 2 bases, and 3 bases had no gene match. The germline gives CDR1 MDHEN, CDR2 SYDVKM. CDR3 length: 14 amino acids. DNA of the CDR3: TGTGCCAGCAGTTTAATCGGGACAGACTATGGCTACACCTTC. Its translation: CASSLIGTDYGYTF.

The chain employs TRBV5-1 and TRBJ1-1; D gene ambiguous. Germline V gene lookup returns CDR1 SGHRS and CDR2 YFSETQ. Deletions cut 0 bases from V and 6 bases from J, with 9 bases between. This CDR3 region has 13 residues. Written as DNA, the CDR3 is TGCGCCAGCAGCTTGGGGGGAATCGCTGAAGCTTTCTTT. Encoded protein: CASSLGGIAEAFF.

The CDR3 reads CASSQGAYNSPLHF. The CDR3 DNA is TGCGCCAGCAGCCAAGGGGCCTATAATTCACCCCTCCACTTT. The chain combines TRBV4-3 with TRBJ1-6, with no clear D. CDR1 LGHNA and CDR2 YSLEER come from the germline V gene. V lost 1 base, J lost 2 bases, and 3 bases lay in between. The CDR3 is 14 residues long.

This chain links TRBV6-7 with TRBJ2-7, with D unclear. TRBV6-7 is noted as an ORF with a role that remains uncertain. V lost 0 bases to trimming and J lost 4 bases, with 10 bases between them. This CDR3 has 14 residues. The CDR3 sequence is CASSYSGPHYEQYF. DNA for the CDR3: TGTGCCAGCAGTTACTCAGGACCGCATTACGAGCAGTACTTC.

This chain connects TRBV25-1 to TRBJ2-1; D call uncertain. This CDR3 is built from 15 residues. The V gene lost 2 bases and the J gene lost 6 bases, with 14 bases spanning the gap. Germline lookup yields CDR1 MGHDK and CDR2 SYGVNS. CDR3: CASSEVTGLVNEQFF. CDR3 coding DNA: TGTGCCAGCAGTGAAGTGACCGGGCTAGTCAATGAGCAGTTCTTC.

The CDR3: CASSDSYEQYF. CDR3 bases: TGCGCCAGCAGCGACTCCTACGAGCAGTACTTC. The chain has TRBV5-1 and TRBJ2-7; D is ambiguous. The length of the CDR3 is 11 residues. Germline V gives CDR1 SGHRS, CDR2 YFSETQ. V was trimmed by 4 bases and J by 0 bases, leaving 2 bases between them.

The chain carries TRBV19 and TRBJ2-3; D might be TRBD2 (5 bases). From germline, CDR1 is LNHDA and CDR2 SQIVND (reference sequence). This CDR3 comprises 14 residues. V gave up 3 bases and J gave up 1 base, with 8 bases separating them. The chain's CDR3 is CASSIGLRTDTQYF. In DNA, the CDR3 is TGTGCCAGTAGTATCGGACTCCGCACAGATACGCAGTATTTT.

V gene TRBV27 combines with J gene TRBJ2-2; TRBD2 matches at 7 bases. There are 14 residues in the CDR3. From germline, CDR1 is MNHEY and CDR2 SMNVEV (reference sequence). V was clipped by 2 bases and J by 3 bases; unmatched bases: 0. The CDR3 sequence is CASSLAGDTGELFF. The CDR3 nucleotides read TGTGCCAGCAGTTTAGCGGGAGACACCGGGGAGCTGTTTTTT.

In its sample, this clone was seen once. The CDR3 sequence is CASSLEATSPFSGYTF. Written as DNA, the CDR3 is TGTGCCAGCAGCTTGGAGGCTACCTCTCCCTTCTCTGGCTACACCTTC. This rearrangement joins TRBV5-6 to TRBJ1-2; D remains ambiguous. This CDR3 contains 16 residues. V lost 0 bases and J 7 bases, leaving 19 bases between the germline ends. CDR1 is SGHDT and CDR2 is YYEEEE in the germline V gene.

This clone was seen more than once but under ten times. This chain connects TRBV9 to TRBJ2-1; D is undetermined. This CDR3 region has 12 residues. V was trimmed by 4 bases and J by 13 bases, leaving 15 bases between them. Germline CDR1 is SGDLS and CDR2 is YYNGEE. CDR3 sequence (DNA): TGTGCCAGCAGCTCTATAGACTCCTTCCAGTTCTTC. Amino acid sequence: CASSSIDSFQFF.

This clone was observed a single time. V gene TRBV11-3 combines with J gene TRBJ2-5, with 7 nucleotides matching TRBD2. The CDR3 is made up of 16 amino acids. Germline CDR1 and CDR2: SGHNT and YENEEA. Trimming took 0 bases from V and 2 from J; bases not matched to a gene: 6. The chain's CDR3 is CASSLDGSSGQETQYF. The CDR3 DNA sequence: TGTGCCAGCAGCTTAGATGGGTCTAGCGGACAAGAGACCCAGTACTTC.

This chain uses TRBV6-2 or TRBV6-3 with TRBJ2-7; D is uncertain. The CDR3 contains 14 residues. Trimming took 2 bases from V and 3 from J, leaving 11 bases between them. Germline CDR1 MNHEY, CDR2 SVGEGT. For the CDR3, the DNA is TGTGCCAGCAGTTACGCGGTAAATAGCTACGAGCAGTACTTC. Its protein is CASSYAVNSYEQYF.

The chain joins TRBV10-3 to TRBJ2-3; 7 bases match TRBD2. Germline V CDR1 and CDR2: ENHRY, SYGVKD. The CDR3 loop spans 15 amino acids. Germline trimming cut 6 bases from V and 6 bases from J; bases unmatched to any gene: 12. CDR3 DNA: TGTGCCATCAGGAGGACTAGTTCGGGGTCCGATACGCAGTATTTT. Protein product: CAIRRTSSGSDTQYF.